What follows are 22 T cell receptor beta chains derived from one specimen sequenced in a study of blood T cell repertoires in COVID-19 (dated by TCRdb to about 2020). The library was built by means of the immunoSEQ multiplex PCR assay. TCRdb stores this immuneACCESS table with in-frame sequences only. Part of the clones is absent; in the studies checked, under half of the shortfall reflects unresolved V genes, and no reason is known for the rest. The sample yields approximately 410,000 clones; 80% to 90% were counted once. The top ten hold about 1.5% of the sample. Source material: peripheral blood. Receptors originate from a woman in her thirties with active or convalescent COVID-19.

CDR3 DNA sequence: TGTGCCAGCAGCGAGCAGGGGGCAGTAAGGACTGAAGCTTTCTTT. This translates into CASSEQGAVRTEAFF. The chain has TRBV11-2 and TRBJ1-1; 8 nucleotides match TRBD1. Germline V gene sequence: CDR1 SGHAT, CDR2 FQNNGV. The CDR3 spans 15 residues. V shed 5 bases, J shed 5 bases, and the junction held 10 bases outside the gene matches.

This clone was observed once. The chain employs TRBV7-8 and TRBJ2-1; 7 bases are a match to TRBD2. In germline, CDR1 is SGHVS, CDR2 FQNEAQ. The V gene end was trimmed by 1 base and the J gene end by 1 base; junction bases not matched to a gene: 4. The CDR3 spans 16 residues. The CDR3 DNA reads TGTGCCAGCAGCTTAGGGTGGGGACTATCCTACAATGAGCAGTTCTTC. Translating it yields CASSLGWGLSYNEQFF.

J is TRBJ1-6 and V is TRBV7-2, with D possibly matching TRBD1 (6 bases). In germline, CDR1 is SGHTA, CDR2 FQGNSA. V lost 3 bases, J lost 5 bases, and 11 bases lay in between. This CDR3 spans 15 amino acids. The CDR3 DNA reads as TGTGCCAGCAGCTTGGACAGAAACAATAATTCACCCCTCCACTTT. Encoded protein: CASSLDRNNNSPLHF. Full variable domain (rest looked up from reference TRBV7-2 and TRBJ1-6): GAGVSQSPSNKVTEKGKDVELRCDPISGHTALYWYRQSLGQGLEFLIYFQGNSAPDKSGLPSDRFSAERTGGSVSTLTIQRTQQEDSAVYLCASSLDRNNNSPLHFGNGTRLTVT.

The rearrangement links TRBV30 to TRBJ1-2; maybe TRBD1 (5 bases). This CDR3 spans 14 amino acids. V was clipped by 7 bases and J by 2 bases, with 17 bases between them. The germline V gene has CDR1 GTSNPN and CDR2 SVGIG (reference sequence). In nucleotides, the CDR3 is TGTGCCTTGAGCAGGGTGAGCGAGAACTATGGCTACACCTTC. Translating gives CALSRVSENYGYTF.

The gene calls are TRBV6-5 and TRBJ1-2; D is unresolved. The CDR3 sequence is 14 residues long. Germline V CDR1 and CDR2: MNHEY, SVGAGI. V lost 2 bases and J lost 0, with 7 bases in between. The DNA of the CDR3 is TGTGCCAGCAGTTACCGTCCTTCTAACTATGGCTACACCTTC. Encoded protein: CASSYRPSNYGYTF.

The CDR3 nucleotides are TGTGCCAGCAGCTTAACCGGGACAAATAATTCACCCCTCCACTTT. Its protein product is CASSLTGTNNSPLHF. The rearrangement joins TRBV7-8 to TRBJ1-6, with TRBD1 as a possible D gene (6 bases). Looked up from germline, CDR1 is SGHVS and CDR2 is FQNEAQ. This CDR3 has 15 amino acids. Trimming stripped 2 bases from V and 5 bases from J, with 10 bases between.

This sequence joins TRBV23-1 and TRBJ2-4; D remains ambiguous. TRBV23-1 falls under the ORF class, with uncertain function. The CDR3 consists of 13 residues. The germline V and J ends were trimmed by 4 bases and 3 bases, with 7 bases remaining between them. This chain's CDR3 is CASSPVFKNIQYF. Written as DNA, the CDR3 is TGCGCCAGCAGTCCCGTATTCAAAAACATTCAGTACTTC.

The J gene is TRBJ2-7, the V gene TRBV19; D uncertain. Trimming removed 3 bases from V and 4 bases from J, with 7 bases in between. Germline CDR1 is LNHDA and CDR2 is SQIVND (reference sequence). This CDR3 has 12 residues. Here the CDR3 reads CASSMVGYEQYF. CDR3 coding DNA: TGTGCCAGTAGTATGGTCGGTTACGAGCAGTACTTC.

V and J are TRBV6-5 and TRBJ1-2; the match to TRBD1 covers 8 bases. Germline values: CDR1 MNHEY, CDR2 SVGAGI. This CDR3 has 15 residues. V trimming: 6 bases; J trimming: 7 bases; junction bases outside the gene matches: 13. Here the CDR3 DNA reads TGTGCCAGCAGGAGAGATAACACAGGGGGTATTGGCTACACCTTC. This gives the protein CASRRDNTGGIGYTF.

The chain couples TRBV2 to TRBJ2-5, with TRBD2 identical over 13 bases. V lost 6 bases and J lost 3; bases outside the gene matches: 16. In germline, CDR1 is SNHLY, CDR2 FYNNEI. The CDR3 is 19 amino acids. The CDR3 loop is CASRILPGLAGKREETQYF. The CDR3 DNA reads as TGTGCCAGCAGAATATTACCGGGACTAGCGGGAAAGCGGGAAGAGACCCAGTACTTC.

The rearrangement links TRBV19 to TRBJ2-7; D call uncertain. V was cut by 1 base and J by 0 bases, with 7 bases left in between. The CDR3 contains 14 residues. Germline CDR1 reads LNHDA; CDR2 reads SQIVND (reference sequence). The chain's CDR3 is CASSIGPASYEQYF. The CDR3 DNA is TGTGCCAGTAGTATAGGGCCCGCCTCCTACGAGCAGTACTTC.

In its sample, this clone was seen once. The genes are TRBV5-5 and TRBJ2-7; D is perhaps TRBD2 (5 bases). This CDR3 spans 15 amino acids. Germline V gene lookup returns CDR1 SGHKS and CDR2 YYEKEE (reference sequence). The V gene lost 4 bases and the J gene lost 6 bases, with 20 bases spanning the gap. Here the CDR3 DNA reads TGTGCCAGCAGCCGTTCAGCGGATCCTCGGACCGAGCAGTACTTC. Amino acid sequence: CASSRSADPRTEQYF.

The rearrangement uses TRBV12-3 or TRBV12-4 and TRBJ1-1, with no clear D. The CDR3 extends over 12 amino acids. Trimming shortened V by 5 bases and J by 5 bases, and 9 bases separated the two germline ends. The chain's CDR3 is CASSRDFTEAFF. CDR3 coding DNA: TGTGCCAGCAGTCGCGACTTTACTGAAGCTTTCTTT.

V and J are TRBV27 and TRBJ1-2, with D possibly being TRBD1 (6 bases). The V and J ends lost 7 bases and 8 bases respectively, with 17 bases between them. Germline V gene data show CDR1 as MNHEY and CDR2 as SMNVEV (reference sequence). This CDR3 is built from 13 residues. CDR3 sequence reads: CASTPRGGQGYTF. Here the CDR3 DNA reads TGTGCCAGCACCCCAAGAGGGGGTCAGGGCTACACCTTC.

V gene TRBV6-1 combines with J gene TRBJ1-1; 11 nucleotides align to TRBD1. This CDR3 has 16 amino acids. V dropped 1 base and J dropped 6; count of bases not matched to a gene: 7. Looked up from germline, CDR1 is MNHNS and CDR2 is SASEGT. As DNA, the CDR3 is TGTGCCAGCAGTGAAGTGCCGGGACAGGGGGTTCCTGAAGCTTTCTTT. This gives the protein CASSEVPGQGVPEAFF.

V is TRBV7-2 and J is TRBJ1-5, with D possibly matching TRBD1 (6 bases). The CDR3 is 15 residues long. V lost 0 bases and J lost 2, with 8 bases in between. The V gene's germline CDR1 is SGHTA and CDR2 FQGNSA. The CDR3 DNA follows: TGTGCCAGCAGCTTAGCGGCAGGGGGCAATCAGCCCCAGCATTTT. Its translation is CASSLAAGGNQPQHF.

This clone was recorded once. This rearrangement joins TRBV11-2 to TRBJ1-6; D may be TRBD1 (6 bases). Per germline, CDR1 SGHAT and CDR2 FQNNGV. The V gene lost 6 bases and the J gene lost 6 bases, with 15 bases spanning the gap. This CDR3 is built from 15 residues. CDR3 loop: CASSRKGGGNSPLHF. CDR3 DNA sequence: TGTGCCAGCAGTAGGAAAGGGGGTGGTAATTCACCCCTCCACTTT.

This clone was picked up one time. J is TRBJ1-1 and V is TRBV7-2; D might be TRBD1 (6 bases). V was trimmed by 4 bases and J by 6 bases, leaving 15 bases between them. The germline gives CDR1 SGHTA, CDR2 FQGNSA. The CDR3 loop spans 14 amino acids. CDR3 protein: CASSSSGVYAEAFF. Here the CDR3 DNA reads TGTGCCAGCAGCTCGTCAGGGGTTTACGCTGAAGCTTTCTTT.

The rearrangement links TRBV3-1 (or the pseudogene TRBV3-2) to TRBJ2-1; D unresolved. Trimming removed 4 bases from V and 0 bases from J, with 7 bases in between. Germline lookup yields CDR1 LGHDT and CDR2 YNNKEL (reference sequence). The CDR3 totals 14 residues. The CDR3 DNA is TGTGCCAGCAGCCTGAAGAGCTCCTACAATGAGCAGTTCTTC. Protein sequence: CASSLKSSYNEQFF.

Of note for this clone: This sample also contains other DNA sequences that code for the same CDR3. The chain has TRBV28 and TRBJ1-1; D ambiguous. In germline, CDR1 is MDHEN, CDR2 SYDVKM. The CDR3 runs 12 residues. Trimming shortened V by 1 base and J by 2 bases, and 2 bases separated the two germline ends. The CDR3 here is CASSLLNTEAFF. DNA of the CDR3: TGTGCCAGCAGTTTATTAAACACTGAAGCTTTCTTT. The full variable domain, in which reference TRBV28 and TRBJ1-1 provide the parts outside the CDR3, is DVKVTQSSRYLVKRTGEKVFLECVQDMDHENMFWYRQDPGLGLRLIYFSYDVKMKEKGDIPEGYSVSREKKERFSLILESASTNQTSMYLCASSLLNTEAFFGQGTRLTVV.

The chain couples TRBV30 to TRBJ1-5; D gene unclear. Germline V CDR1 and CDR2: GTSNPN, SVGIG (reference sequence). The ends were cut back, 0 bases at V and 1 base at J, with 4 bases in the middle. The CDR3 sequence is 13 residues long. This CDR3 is CAWSVESNQPQHF. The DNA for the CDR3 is TGTGCCTGGAGTGTAGAGAGCAATCAGCCCCAGCATTTT.

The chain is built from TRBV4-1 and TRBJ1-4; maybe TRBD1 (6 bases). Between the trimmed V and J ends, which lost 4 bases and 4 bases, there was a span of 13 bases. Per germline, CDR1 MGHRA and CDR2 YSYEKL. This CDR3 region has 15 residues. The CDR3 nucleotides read TGCGCCAGCAGCCCCCAGGGGCTCGGTAATGAAAAACTGTTTTTT. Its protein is CASSPQGLGNEKLFF.